Below, one TCR beta chain is given with its context. These data are taken from a study of OX40 agonist ivuxolimab in advanced cancers. TCRdb's copy holds only in-frame clones and misses some; the assay was immunoSEQ multiplex PCR. Of more than 20,000 clones in the sample, roughly 85% are singletons; the top ten hold 45% to 55%. The origin of this receptor is an adult with an advanced solid tumor such as melanoma, head and neck, liver or kidney cancer. Material: CD4+ or CD8+ T cells sorted from blood, obtained in a trial of the OX40 agonist ivuxolimab.

This CDR3 is CASSDPGNEQYF. The DNA of the CDR3 is TGTGCCAGCAGTGACCCGGGAAACGAGCAGTACTTC. The rearrangement joins TRBV6-1 to TRBJ2-7, with D possibly matching TRBD2 (5 bases). CDR3 size: 12 residues. Per the germline V gene, CDR1 is MNHNS and CDR2 is SASEGT. Trimming cost V 3 bases and J 5 bases, with 8 bases left between them.